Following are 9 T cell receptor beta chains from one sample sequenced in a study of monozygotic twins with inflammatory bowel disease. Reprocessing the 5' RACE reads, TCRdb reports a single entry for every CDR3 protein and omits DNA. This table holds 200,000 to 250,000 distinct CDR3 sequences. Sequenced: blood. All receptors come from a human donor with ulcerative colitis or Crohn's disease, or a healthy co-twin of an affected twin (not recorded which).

This CDR3 reads CASSDRVLDIQYF. The chain recombines TRBV25-1 with TRBJ2-4; absent DNA, TCRdb's TRBD1 call cannot be checked. Germline CDR1 and CDR2: MGHDK and SYGVNS. The CDR3 length is 13 residues.

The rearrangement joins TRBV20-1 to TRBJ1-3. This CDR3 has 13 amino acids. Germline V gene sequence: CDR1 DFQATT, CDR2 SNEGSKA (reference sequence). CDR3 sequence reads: CSARGGSYDTIYF.

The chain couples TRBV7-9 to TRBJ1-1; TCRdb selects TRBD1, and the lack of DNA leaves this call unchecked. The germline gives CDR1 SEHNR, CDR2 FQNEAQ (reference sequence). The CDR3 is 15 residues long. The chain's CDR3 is CASSAGDRPNTEAFF.

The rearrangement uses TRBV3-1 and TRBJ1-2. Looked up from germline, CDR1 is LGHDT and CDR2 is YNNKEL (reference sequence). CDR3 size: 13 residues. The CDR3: CASSQEGSFGYTF.

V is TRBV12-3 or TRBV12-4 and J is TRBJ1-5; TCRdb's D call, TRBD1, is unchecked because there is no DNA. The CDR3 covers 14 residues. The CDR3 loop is CASSPNRAGQPQHF.

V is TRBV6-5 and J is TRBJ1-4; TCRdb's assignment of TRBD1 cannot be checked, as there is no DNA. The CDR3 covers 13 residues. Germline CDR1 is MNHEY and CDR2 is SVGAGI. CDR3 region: CASSSGSTEKLFF.

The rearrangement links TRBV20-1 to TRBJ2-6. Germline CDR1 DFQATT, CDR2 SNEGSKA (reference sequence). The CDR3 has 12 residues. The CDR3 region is CSAGSGANVLTF.

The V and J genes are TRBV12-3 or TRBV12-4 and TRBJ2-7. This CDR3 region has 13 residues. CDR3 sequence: CASSFRGWDEQYF.

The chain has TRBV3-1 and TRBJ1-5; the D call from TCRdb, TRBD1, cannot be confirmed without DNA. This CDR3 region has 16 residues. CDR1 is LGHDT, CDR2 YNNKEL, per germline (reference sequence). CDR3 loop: CASSHLRDSDNQPQHF.